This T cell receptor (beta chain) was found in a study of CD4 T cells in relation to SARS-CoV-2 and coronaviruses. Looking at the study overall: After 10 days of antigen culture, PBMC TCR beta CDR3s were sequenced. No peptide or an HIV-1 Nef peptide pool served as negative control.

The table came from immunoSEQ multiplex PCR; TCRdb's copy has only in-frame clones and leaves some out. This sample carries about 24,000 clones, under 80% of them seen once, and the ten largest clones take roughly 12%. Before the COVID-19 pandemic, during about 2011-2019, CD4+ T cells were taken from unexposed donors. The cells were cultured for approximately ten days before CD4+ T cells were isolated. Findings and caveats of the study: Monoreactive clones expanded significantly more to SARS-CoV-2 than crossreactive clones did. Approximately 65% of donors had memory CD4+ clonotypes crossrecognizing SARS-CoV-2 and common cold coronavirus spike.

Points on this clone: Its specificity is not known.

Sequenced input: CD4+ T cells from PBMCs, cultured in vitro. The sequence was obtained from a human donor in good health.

The CDR3 region is CASSIAWPDPYEQYF. In nucleotides, the CDR3 is TGTGCCAGTAGTATTGCCTGGCCGGACCCCTACGAGCAGTACTTC. The chain employs TRBV19 and TRBJ2-7; D remains ambiguous. V lost 3 bases and J lost 2, with 14 bases in between. The CDR3 sequence is 15 residues long. CDR1 is LNHDA and CDR2 is SQIVND in the germline V gene (reference sequence).